These 27 T cell receptor beta chains were all obtained from the same sample, sequenced in a study of read filtering for tumor transcriptome and immune sequencing. The library was built from 400 to 500 ng RNA with molecular barcoded adaptors for alpha/delta and beta/gamma chains. TCRdb used MiXCR to reprocess the reads, holding one entry per CDR3 protein. The table lists fewer than 100,000 distinct CDR3 sequences, 12% of them singletons. The sample was a population of CD138-negative cells sorted from bone marrow. These receptors were collected from a donor older than 35 with multiple myeloma.

The table lists this clonotype with many counts. This chain joins TRBV29-1 and TRBJ1-2; TRBD1 matches at 8 bases. The CDR3 runs to 17 residues. The ends lost 5 bases at V and 0 bases at J; junction bases unmatched: 14. Germline CDR1 SQVTM, CDR2 ANQGSEA. CDR3 nucleotide sequence: TGCAGCGTTCGGCACCGGGACAGGAAGGGGGCTAACTATGGCTACACCTTC. Its protein product is CSVRHRDRKGANYGYTF.

Turning to this clonotype: An end of the junction does not agree with germline; a read error may underlie this. This CDR3 reads CSVSQEMNTEALF. For the CDR3, the DNA is TGCAGCGTTAGTCAGGAGATGAACACTGAAGCTCTCTTT. V gene TRBV29-1 combines with J gene TRBJ1-1; D gene ambiguous. The CDR3 sequence is 13 residues long. Germline CDR1 reads SQVTM; CDR2 reads ANQGSEA. The full variable domain, with the rest looked up from reference TRBV29-1 and TRBJ1-1, is SAVISQKPSRDICQRGTSLTIQCQVDSQVTMMFWYRQQPGQSLTLIATANQGSEATYESGFVIDKFPISRPNLTFSTLTVSNMSPEDSSIYLCSVSQEMNTEALFGQGTRLTVV.

This clonotype was recorded many times. The rearrangement links TRBV5-1 to TRBJ2-1; no definite D call. This CDR3 is 14 amino acids long. Germline CDR1 and CDR2: SGHRS and YFSETQ. Trimming removed 3 bases from V and 3 bases from J, with 10 bases in between. Here the CDR3 reads CASSYKRDYNEQFF. As DNA, the CDR3 is TGCGCCAGCAGCTACAAAAGAGACTACAATGAGCAGTTCTTC.

The table lists this clonotype with many counts. The genes are TRBV5-1 and TRBJ2-5; no firm D call. The CDR3 covers 15 residues. Germline V lookup: CDR1 SGHRS, CDR2 YFSETQ. Deletions cut 3 bases from V and 2 bases from J, with 14 bases between. CDR3 sequence (DNA): TGCGCCAGCAGCTCGAACCCAGGTGATCAAGAGACCCAGTACTTC. Protein product: CASSSNPGDQETQYF.

This clonotype was seen a handful of times. The junction departs from the called germline gene at one end, perhaps through a read error. J is TRBJ1-5 and V is TRBV28, with D maybe TRBD1 (6 bases). The CDR3 length is 14 residues. The germline CDR1 and CDR2 sequences are MDHEN and SYDVKM. DNA of the CDR3: TGTGCCGGCAGTTTGTGGGGGCCCCATCAGCCCCAGCATTTT. Translated: CAGSLWGPHQPQHF.

CDR3 in amino acids: CASSQGRLDEQYF. In DNA form, the CDR3 reads TGCGCCAGCAGCCAAGGACGCTTAGACGAGCAGTACTTC. The rearrangement links TRBV4-1 to TRBJ2-7; D not certain. CDR1 MGHRA and CDR2 YSYEKL come from the germline V gene. The CDR3 contains 13 residues. The V end lost 1 base, the J end lost 5 bases, and 9 bases lay between the germline ends.

This clonotype was recorded at least ten times. V usage is TRBV7-2 and J usage is TRBJ2-3; no definite D call. V was shortened by 1 base and J by 2 bases, with 10 bases between the two germline ends. CDR3 length: 15 amino acids. In germline, CDR1 is SGHTA, CDR2 FQGNSA. This CDR3 is CASSLVWGDTDTQYF. As DNA, the CDR3 is TGTGCCAGCAGCTTAGTTTGGGGTGACACAGATACGCAGTATTTT.

Regarding this clonotype: A read error likely explains this, since a far larger clone differs by one base. The chain combines TRBV12-3 or TRBV12-4 with TRBJ2-1, with 7 bases identical to TRBD1. Trimming cost V 1 base and J 13 bases; bases outside gene matches: 16. This CDR3 comprises 16 residues. The DNA of the CDR3 is TGTGCCAGCAGTTTAGGTGGCAGCCCCACAGGGGAGACCCAGTTCTTC. Residues: CASSLGGSPTGETQFF.

V usage is TRBV7-6 and J usage is TRBJ1-1; 7 nucleotides align to TRBD1. The CDR3 length is 13 residues. V gave up 5 bases and J gave up 1 base; unmatched junction bases: 1. Germline CDR1 is SGHVS and CDR2 is FNYEAQ. CDR3 nucleotide sequence: TGTGCCAGCAGCAGGGGGCGGAACACTGAAGCTTTCTTT. Its translation: CASSRGRNTEAFF.

In its sample, this clonotype was seen a few times. A read error may account for a junction end that differs from germline. The J gene is TRBJ2-2, the V gene TRBV7-7; D not resolved. CDR3 size: 14 residues. Germline lookup yields CDR1 SSHAT and CDR2 FNYEAQ (reference sequence). This CDR3 reads CASSPEYHTGELFF. CDR3 bases: TGTGCTAGCAGCCCAGAATACCACACCGGGGAGCTGTTTTTT.

The V gene is TRBV29-1, the J gene TRBJ2-5, with TRBD2 as a possible D gene (6 bases). V gave up 7 bases and J gave up 4 bases, with 16 bases separating them. Per germline, CDR1 SQVTM and CDR2 ANQGSEA. This CDR3 is built from 13 residues. CDR3 nucleotides: TGCAGCGCCCTTCGGGGAGGAGGAGAGACCCAGTACTTC. Residues: CSALRGGGETQYF.

This clonotype was observed a few times. The chain recombines TRBV12-3 or TRBV12-4 with TRBJ2-3; 7 nucleotides align to TRBD2. This CDR3 is 16 amino acids long. V shed 0 bases and J 0 bases; nucleotides not matched to a gene: 3. CDR3 sequence reads: CASSLALAVSTDTQYF. Here the CDR3 DNA reads TGTGCCAGCAGTTTAGCGCTAGCGGTGAGCACAGATACGCAGTATTTT.

The chain recombines TRBV24-1 with TRBJ2-3; 14 nucleotides agree with TRBD2. Germline CDR1 is KGHDR and CDR2 is SFDVKD. This CDR3 has 14 residues. The V gene end was trimmed by 9 bases and the J gene end by 7 bases; junction bases not matched to a gene: 5. CDR3 sequence: CATGGTSGSYTQYF. The CDR3 region has the DNA TGTGCCACCGGGGGGACTAGCGGGAGTTATACGCAGTATTTT.

The sample holds many counts of this clonotype. The chain uses TRBV20-1 and TRBJ1-5; 7 bases are a match to TRBD1. The CDR3 consists of 14 residues. Trimming cost V 3 bases and J 0 bases; bases outside gene matches: 2. In germline, CDR1 is DFQATT, CDR2 SNEGSKA (reference sequence). CDR3 nucleotide sequence: TGCAGTGCTAGCAGGGGGACTAGCAATCAGCCCCAGCATTTT. Its protein product is CSASRGTSNQPQHF.

Note on this clonotype: A read error is likely, as this CDR3 ends without the conserved phenylalanine or tryptophan. V usage is TRBV7-9 and J usage is TRBJ2-1, with 8 bases aligning to TRBD1. CDR1 and CDR2 (germline): SEHNR, FQNEAQ (reference sequence). The CDR3 loop spans 17 amino acids. V lost 3 bases and J lost 0; bases outside the gene matches: 7. Here the CDR3 DNA reads TGTGCCAGCAGCTTGGTGGCAGGGGGCTTCTCCTACAATGAGCAGTTCTAC. Translation gives CASSLVAGGFSYNEQFY.

This clonotype has a count of ten or more. This sequence joins TRBV6-2 or TRBV6-3 and TRBJ1-5, with a possible D match to TRBD1 (6 bases). Germline assignment: CDR1 MNHEY and CDR2 SVGEGT. Trimming removed 6 bases from V and 2 bases from J, with 11 bases in between. CDR3 size: 14 residues. Written as DNA, the CDR3 is TGTGCCAGCAGCATACAGGGTGGCAATCAGCCCCAGCATTTT. Protein product: CASSIQGGNQPQHF.

A single count supports this clonotype. Being one base from a much bigger clone, this may be a read error. The chain employs TRBV2 and TRBJ2-5, with no clear D. The CDR3 runs to 11 residues. The V gene's germline CDR1 is SNHLY and CDR2 FYNNEI. Trimming removed 8 bases from V and 3 bases from J, with 7 bases in between. The CDR3 is CASGVEETQYF. The CDR3 bases are TGTGCCAGCGGTGTGGAAGAGACCCAGTACTTC.

This clonotype was recorded only once. A much larger clone differs from this one at a single base, so this may be a read error. V is TRBV30 and J is TRBJ2-5; tentative D call: TRBD1 (5 bases). CDR1 is GTSNPN, CDR2 SVGIG, per germline (reference sequence). Trimming cost V 4 bases and J 5 bases, with 14 bases left between them. The CDR3 consists of 13 residues. CDR3 protein: CAWIKLGRETQYF. DNA for the CDR3: TGTGCCTGGATTAAACTGGGGCGGGAGACCCAGTACTTC.

This clonotype was counted ten times or more. The chain links TRBV18 to TRBJ2-7; D is unclear. Trimming shortened V by 3 bases and J by 7 bases, and 10 bases separated the two germline ends. This CDR3 comprises 12 residues. Per the germline V gene, CDR1 is KGHSH and CDR2 is LQKENI. CDR3 region: CASSPYIGEQYF. The CDR3 DNA reads TGTGCCAGCTCACCTTACATAGGGGAGCAGTACTTC.

In the case of this clonotype: With only one base between it and a far larger clone, this is likely a read error. A read error is likely, as this CDR3 ends without the conserved phenylalanine or tryptophan. The chain uses TRBV7-6 and TRBJ2-1; TRBD2 aligns across 9 bases. The germline V gene has CDR1 SGHVS and CDR2 FNYEAQ. The CDR3 totals 16 residues. V was pared by 1 base and J by 5 bases, with 6 bases of the junction left unmatched. Written as DNA, the CDR3 is TGTGCCAGCAGCTTAGTGGTCTCTAGCGGGGACAATGAGCAGTTCCTC. It yields the protein CASSLVVSSGDNEQFL.

This clonotype was detected ten times or more. This sequence joins TRBV21-1 and TRBJ2-7; no check of the table's D call, TRBD1, against the DNA was made. TRBV21-1 is assigned pseudogene status. The CDR3 runs 17 residues. The CDR3 DNA follows: TGTGCCAGCAGCAAAGAGGTGGGGGGGGAACATCCCTACGAGCAGTACTTC. Translated, it gives CASSKEVGGEHPYEQYF.

This clonotype occurred a few times. A much larger clone is a single base away; this may be a read error. The genes are TRBV20-1 and TRBJ2-7; either TRBD1 or TRBD2 may supply D (5 bases each). The V gene's germline CDR1 is DFQATT and CDR2 SNEGSKA (reference sequence). The CDR3 covers 15 residues. The V gene lost 6 bases and the J gene lost 9 bases, with 27 bases spanning the gap. The CDR3 here is CSASNTGTDPTRQYF. CDR3 sequence (DNA): TGCAGTGCGTCCAACACCGGGACGGACCCTACGAGGCAGTACTTC.

At least ten counts were recorded for this clonotype. The chain is built from TRBV20-1 and TRBJ2-1, with a weak D call TRBD2 (5 bases). The germline V and J ends were trimmed by 4 bases and 5 bases, with 12 bases remaining between them. This CDR3 has 13 residues. From germline, CDR1 is DFQATT and CDR2 SNEGSKA (reference sequence). CDR3 amino acids: CSATGRRDNEQFF. CDR3 sequence (DNA): TGCAGTGCTACCGGTAGGCGGGACAATGAGCAGTTCTTC.

This clonotype was counted many times. The chain uses TRBV20-1 and TRBJ2-3; 8 bases fit TRBD2. The germline CDR1 and CDR2 sequences are DFQATT and SNEGSKA (reference sequence). The V segment lost 5 bases and the J segment 4 bases; nucleotides outside the gene matches: 8. The CDR3 sequence is 14 residues long. For the CDR3, the DNA is TGCAGTGCTGCCCCGGCTAGCGGGCCAGATACGCAGTATTTT. The encoded protein is CSAAPASGPDTQYF.

This clonotype has a count of ten or more. The chain links TRBV18 to TRBJ1-3; D possibly corresponds to TRBD1 (5 bases). This CDR3 has 13 residues. Trimming stripped 3 bases from V and 4 bases from J, with 7 bases between. Germline CDR1 KGHSH, CDR2 LQKENI. The CDR3 nucleotides read TGTGCCAGCTCACCCACAGGAGGAAACACCATATATTTT. Protein: CASSPTGGNTIYF.

This clonotype showed up many times. The CDR3 loop is CSVAPTGSNTEAFF. The CDR3 coding sequence is TGCAGCGTTGCACCGACAGGTTCGAACACTGAAGCTTTCTTT. The chain employs TRBV29-1 and TRBJ1-1; D possibly corresponds to TRBD1 (6 bases). With 4 bases removed from V and 1 base from J, the gap between germline ends came to 13 bases. Germline V CDR1 and CDR2: SQVTM, ANQGSEA. This CDR3 has 14 amino acids.

The chain is built from TRBV7-2 and TRBJ1-5; 7 bases agree with TRBD1. The germline CDR1 and CDR2 sequences are SGHTA and FQGNSA. V lost 3 bases to trimming and J lost 4 bases; unmatched junction nucleotides: 6. CDR3 size: 15 residues. The CDR3 loop reads CASSFAPGQNQPQHF. CDR3 bases: TGTGCCAGCAGCTTTGCGCCGGGACAGAATCAGCCCCAGCATTTT.